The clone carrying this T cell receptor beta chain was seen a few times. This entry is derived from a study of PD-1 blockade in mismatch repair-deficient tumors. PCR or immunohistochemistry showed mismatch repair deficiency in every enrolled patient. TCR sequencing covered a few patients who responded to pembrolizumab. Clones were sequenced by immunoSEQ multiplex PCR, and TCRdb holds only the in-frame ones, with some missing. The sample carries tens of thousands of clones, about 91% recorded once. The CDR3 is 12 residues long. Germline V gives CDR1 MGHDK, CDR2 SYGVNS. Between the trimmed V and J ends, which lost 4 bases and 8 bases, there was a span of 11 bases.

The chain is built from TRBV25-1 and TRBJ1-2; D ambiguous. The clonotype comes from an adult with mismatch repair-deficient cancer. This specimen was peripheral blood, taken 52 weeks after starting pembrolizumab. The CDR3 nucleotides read TGTGCCAGCAGTGGGGTATCACTCGGCTACACCTTC. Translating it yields CASSGVSLGYTF.